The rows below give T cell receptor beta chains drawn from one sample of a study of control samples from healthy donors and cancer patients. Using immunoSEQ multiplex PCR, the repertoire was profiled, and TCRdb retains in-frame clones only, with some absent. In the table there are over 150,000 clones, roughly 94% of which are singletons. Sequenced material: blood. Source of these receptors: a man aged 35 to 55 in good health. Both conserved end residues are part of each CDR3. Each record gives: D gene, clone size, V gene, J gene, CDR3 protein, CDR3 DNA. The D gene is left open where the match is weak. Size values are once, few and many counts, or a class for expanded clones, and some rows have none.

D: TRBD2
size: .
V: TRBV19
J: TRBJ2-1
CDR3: CASSRGGLEQFF
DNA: TGTGCCAGTAGTAGGGGGGGTCTTGAGCAGTTCTTC

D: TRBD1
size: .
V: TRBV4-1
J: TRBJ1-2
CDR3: CASSQAGQRTYGYTF
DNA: TGCGCCAGCAGCCAAGCGGGACAGCGGACGTATGGCTACACCTTC

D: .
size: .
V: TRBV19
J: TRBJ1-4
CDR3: CASSNQNNEKLFF
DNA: TGTGCCAGTAGTAATCAGAATAATGAAAAACTGTTTTTT

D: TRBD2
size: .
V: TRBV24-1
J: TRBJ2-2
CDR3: CATSDSRLAVDNTGELFF
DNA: TGTGCCACCAGTGATTCCAGACTAGCGGTAGACAACACCGGGGAGCTGTTTTTT

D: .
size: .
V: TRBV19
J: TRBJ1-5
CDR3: CASIGGQGHVGQPQHF
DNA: TGTGCCAGTATCGGCGGTCAGGGGCATGTGGGTCAGCCCCAGCATTTT

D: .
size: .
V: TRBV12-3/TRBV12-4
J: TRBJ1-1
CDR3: CASSLRGNTEAFF
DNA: TGTGCCAGCAGTTTGCGGGGGAACACTGAAGCTTTCTTT

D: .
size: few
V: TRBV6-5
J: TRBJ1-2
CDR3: CASGVQADGYTF
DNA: TGTGCCAGCGGCGTACAGGCCGATGGCTACACCTTC

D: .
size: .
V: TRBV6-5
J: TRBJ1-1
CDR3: CASSYSRMTEAFF
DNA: TGTGCCAGCAGTTACTCGAGGATGACTGAAGCTTTCTTT

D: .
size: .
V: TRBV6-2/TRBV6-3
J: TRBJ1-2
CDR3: CASSYVGGRSGYTF
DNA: TGTGCCAGCAGTTACGTTGGGGGGCGAAGTGGCTACACCTTC

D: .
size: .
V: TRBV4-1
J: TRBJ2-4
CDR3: CASSQVGGIGNIQYF
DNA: TGCGCCAGCAGCCAAGTGGGCGGGATAGGGAACATTCAGTACTTC

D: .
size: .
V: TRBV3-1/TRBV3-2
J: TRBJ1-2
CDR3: CASSLSGKGYTF
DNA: TGTGCCAGCAGCCTATCGGGAAAAGGCTACACCTTC

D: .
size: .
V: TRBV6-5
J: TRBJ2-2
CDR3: CASTGLKGLFF
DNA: TGTGCCAGCACAGGACTTAAGGGGCTGTTTTTT

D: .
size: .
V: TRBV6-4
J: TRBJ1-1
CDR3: CASSDSPLWVAGKAFF
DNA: TGTGCCAGCAGTGACTCGCCGCTTTGGGTGGCAGGGAAAGCTTTCTTT

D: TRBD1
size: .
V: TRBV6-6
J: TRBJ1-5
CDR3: CASSPRQGGSNQPQHF
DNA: TGTGCCAGCAGTCCAAGACAGGGTGGCAGCAATCAGCCCCAGCATTTT

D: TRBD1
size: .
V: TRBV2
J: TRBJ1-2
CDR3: CATLSGTGGYGYTF
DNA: TGTGCCACCCTGTCCGGGACAGGGGGATATGGCTACACCTTC

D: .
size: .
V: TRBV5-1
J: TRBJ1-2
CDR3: CASSLAGGGNDGYTF
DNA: TGCGCCAGCAGCTTGGCCGGGGGAGGGAATGATGGCTACACCTTC

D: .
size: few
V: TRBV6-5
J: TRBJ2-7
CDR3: CASKISGRGEQYF
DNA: TGTGCCAGCAAGATCTCCGGCCGCGGGGAGCAGTACTTC

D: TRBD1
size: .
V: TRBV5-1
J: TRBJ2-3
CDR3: CASSPQGVGGTDTQYF
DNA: TGCGCCAGCAGCCCGCAGGGGGTGGGGGGCACAGATACGCAGTATTTT

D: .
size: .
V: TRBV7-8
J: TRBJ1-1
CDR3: CASSLAVGTYTEAFF
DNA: TGTGCCAGCAGCTTAGCGGTAGGCACCTACACTGAAGCTTTCTTT

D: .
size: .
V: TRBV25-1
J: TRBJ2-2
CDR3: CASSFTGGELFF
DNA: TGTGCCAGCAGTTTTACTGGAGGGGAGCTGTTTTTT

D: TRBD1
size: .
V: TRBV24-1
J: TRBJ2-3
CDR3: CATSGELGQGLLGTQYF
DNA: TGTGCCACCAGTGGGGAGTTGGGACAGGGACTGTTGGGTACGCAGTATTTT

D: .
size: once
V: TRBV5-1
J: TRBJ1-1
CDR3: CASSLGPANTEAFF
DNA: TGCGCCAGCAGCTTGGGGCCAGCGAACACTGAAGCTTTCTTT

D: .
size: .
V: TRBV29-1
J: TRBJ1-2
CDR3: CSVDSYYGYTF
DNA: TGCAGCGTTGACAGCTACTATGGCTACACCTTC

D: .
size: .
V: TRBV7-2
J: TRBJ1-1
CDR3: CASSLRGVNTEAFF
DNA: TGTGCCAGCAGCTTAAGGGGCGTGAACACTGAAGCTTTCTTT

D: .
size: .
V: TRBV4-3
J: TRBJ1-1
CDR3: CASSQETYETEAFF
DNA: TGCGCCAGCAGCCAAGAAACCTATGAGACTGAAGCTTTCTTT

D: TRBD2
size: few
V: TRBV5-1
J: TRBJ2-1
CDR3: CASSLGNSGEKFF
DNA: TGCGCCAGCAGCTTGGGGAATAGCGGGGAGAAGTTCTTC

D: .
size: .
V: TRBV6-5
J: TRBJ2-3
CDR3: CASISSTDTQYF
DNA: TGTGCCAGCATCTCTAGCACAGATACGCAGTATTTT

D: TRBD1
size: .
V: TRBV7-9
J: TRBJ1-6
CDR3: CASRRTGENSPLHF
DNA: TGTGCCAGCAGGAGGACAGGGGAAAATTCACCCCTCCACTTT

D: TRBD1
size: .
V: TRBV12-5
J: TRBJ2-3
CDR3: CASAWDRVRDTQYF
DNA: TGTGCTAGTGCCTGGGACAGGGTTAGGGATACGCAGTATTTT

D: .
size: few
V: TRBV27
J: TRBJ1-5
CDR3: CASSLSQGGQPQHF
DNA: TGTGCCAGCAGTTTAAGCCAGGGCGGTCAGCCCCAGCATTTT

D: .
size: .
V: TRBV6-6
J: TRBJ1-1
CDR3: CASQSRRATMNTEAFF
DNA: TGTGCCAGCCAATCACGTCGGGCGACCATGAACACTGAAGCTTTCTTT

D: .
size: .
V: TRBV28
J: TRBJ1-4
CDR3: CASTPGREKLFF
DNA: TGTGCCAGCACCCCTGGACGTGAAAAACTGTTTTTT

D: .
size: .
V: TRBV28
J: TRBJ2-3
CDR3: CASSRGARAGTDTQYF
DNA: TGTGCCAGCAGTCGCGGGGCGAGGGCGGGCACAGATACGCAGTATTTT

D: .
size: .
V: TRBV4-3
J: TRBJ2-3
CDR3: CASSQERGTDTQYF
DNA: TGCGCCAGCAGCCAAGAGAGAGGCACAGATACGCAGTATTTT

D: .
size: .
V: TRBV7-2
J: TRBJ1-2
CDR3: CASSVRDGLFGYTF
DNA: TGTGCCAGCAGTGTCCGGGACGGCCTCTTTGGCTACACCTTC

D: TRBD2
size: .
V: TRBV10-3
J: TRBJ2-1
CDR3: CAISERNSGGTSSYNEQFF
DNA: TGTGCCATCAGTGAGAGGAATAGCGGGGGGACGAGCTCCTACAATGAGCAGTTCTTC

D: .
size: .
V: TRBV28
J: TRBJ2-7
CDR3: CASSGGAPPYEQYF
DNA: TGTGCCAGCAGTGGGGGGGCTCCCCCCTACGAGCAGTACTTC

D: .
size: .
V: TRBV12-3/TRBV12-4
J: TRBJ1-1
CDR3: CASSLNQNTEAFF
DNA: TGTGCCAGCAGTTTAAACCAGAACACTGAAGCTTTCTTT

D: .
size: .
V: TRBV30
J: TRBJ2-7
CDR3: CAWSRQTYEQYF
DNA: TGTGCCTGGAGTCGACAGACGTACGAGCAGTACTTC

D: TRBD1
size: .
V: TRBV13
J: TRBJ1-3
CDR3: CASSSTGARNTIYF
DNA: TGTGCCAGCAGCTCTACAGGGGCGCGGAACACCATATATTTT

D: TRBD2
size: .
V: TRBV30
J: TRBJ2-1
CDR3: CAWTPRGAGNEQFF
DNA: TGTGCCTGGACGCCGCGGGGGGCAGGAAATGAGCAGTTCTTC

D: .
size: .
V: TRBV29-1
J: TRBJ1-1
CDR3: CSAYRVVTEAFF
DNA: TGCAGCGCCTACAGGGTTGTCACTGAAGCTTTCTTT

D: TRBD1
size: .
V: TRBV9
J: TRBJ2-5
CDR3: CASSLGTGRETQYF
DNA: TGTGCCAGCAGCCTAGGGACAGGGCGAGAGACCCAGTACTTC

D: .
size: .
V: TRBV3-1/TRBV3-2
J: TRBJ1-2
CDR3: CASSREGTAGGYTF
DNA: TGTGCCAGCAGCAGGGAAGGGACGGCCGGCGGCTACACCTTC

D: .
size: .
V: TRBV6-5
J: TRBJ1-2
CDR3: CASSYTRPGGGGGYTF
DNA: TGTGCCAGCAGTTACACTCGCCCCGGAGGGGGGGGTGGCTACACCTTC

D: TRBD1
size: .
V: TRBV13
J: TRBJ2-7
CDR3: CASSMTGYEQYF
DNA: TGTGCCAGCAGCATGACAGGGTACGAGCAGTACTTC

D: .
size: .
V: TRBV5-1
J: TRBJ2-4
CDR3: CASRQTLAKNIQYF
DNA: TGCGCCAGCAGACAGACATTAGCCAAAAACATTCAGTACTTC

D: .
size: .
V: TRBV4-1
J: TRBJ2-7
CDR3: CASSQGGPGRAISYEQYF
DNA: TGCGCCAGCAGCCAAGGAGGTCCGGGCAGGGCGATCTCCTACGAGCAGTACTTC

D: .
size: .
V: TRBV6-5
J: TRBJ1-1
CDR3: CASRQGMNTEAFF
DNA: TGTGCCAGCAGGCAGGGCATGAACACTGAAGCTTTCTTT

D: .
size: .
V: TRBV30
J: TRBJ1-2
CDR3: CAWSPTSTGPYGYTF
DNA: TGTGCCTGGAGTCCAACCTCGACAGGACCCTATGGCTACACCTTC